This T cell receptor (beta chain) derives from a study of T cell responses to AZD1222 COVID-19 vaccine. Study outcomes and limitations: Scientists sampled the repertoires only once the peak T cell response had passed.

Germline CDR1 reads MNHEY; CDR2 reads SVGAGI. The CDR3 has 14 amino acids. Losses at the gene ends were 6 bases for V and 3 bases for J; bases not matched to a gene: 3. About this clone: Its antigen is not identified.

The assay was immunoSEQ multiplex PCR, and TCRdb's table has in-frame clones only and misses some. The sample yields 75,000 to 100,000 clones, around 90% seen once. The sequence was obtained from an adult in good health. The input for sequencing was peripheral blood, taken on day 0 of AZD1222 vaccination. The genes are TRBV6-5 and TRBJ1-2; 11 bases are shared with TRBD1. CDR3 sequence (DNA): TGTGCCAGCAGGGGGACAGGGGGTGACTATGGCTACACCTTC. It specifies CASRGTGGDYGYTF.